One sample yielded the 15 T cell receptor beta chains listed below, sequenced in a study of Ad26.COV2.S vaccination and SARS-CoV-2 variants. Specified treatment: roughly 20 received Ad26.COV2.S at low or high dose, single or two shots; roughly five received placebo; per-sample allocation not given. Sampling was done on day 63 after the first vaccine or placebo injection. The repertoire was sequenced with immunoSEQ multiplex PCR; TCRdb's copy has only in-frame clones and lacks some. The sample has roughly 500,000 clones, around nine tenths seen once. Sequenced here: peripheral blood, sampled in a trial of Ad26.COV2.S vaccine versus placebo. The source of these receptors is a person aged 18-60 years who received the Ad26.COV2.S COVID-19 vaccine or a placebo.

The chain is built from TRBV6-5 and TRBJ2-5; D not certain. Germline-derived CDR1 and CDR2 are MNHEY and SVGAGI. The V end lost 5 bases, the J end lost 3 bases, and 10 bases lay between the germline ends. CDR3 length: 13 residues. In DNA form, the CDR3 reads TGTGCCAGCAGTCGAGGTATGGAAGAGACCCAGTACTTC. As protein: CASSRGMEETQYF.

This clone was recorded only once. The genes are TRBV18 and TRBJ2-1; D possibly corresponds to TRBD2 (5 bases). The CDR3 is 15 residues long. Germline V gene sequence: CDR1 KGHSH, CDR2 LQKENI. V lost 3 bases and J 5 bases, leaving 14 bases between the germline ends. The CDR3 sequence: CASSPRGLVNNEQFF. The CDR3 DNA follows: TGTGCCAGCTCACCCCGAGGACTGGTAAACAATGAGCAGTTCTTC. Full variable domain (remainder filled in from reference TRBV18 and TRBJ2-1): NAGVMQNPRHLVRRRGQEARLRCSPMKGHSHVYWYRQLPEEGLKFMVYLQKENIIDESGMPKERFSAEFPKEGPSILRIQQVVRGDSAAYFCASSPRGLVNNEQFFGPGTRLTVL.

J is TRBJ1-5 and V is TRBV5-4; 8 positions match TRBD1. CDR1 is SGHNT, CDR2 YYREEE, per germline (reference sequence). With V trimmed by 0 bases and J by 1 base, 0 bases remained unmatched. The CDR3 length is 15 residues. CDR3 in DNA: TGTGCCAGCAGCTTGGGGACAGGGAGCAATCAGCCCCAGCATTTT. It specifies CASSLGTGSNQPQHF.

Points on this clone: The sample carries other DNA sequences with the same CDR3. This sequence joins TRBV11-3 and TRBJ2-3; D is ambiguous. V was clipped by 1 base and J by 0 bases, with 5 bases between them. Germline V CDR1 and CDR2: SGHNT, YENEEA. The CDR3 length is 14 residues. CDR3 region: CASSLGGSTDTQYF. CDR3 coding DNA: TGTGCCAGCAGCTTAGGGGGTAGCACAGATACGCAGTATTTT.

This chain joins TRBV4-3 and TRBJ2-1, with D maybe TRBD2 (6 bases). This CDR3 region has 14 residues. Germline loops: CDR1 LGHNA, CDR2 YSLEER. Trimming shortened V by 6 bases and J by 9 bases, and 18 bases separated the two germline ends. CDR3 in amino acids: CASRSSVTSGEQFF. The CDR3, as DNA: TGCGCCAGCAGGTCTAGCGTGACATCCGGTGAGCAGTTCTTC.

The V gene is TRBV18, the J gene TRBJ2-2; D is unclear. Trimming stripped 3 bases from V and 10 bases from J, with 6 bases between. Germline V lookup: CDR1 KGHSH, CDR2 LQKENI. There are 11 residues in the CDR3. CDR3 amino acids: CASSPLEELFF. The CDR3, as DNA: TGTGCCAGCTCACCCCTTGAGGAGCTGTTTTTT.

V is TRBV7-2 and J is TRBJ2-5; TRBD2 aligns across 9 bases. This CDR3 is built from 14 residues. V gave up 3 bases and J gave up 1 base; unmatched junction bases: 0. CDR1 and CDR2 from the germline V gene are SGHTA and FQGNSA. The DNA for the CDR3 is TGTGCCAGCAGCTTTAGCGGGAGCCAAGAGACCCAGTACTTC. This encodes CASSFSGSQETQYF.

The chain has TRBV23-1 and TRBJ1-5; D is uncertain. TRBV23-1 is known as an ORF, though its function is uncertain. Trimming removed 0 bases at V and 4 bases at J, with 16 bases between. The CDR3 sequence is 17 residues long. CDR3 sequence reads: CASSQSAHGAKNQPQHF. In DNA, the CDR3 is TGCGCCAGCAGTCAATCGGCCCATGGTGCCAAAAATCAGCCCCAGCATTTT.

Written as DNA, the CDR3 is TGTGCCTGGGGGGGACTAACTAATTCACCCCTCCACTTT. This translates into CAWGGLTNSPLHF. V gene TRBV30 combines with J gene TRBJ1-6; weak D call: TRBD1 (5 bases). The CDR3 is made up of 13 amino acids. Germline values: CDR1 GTSNPN, CDR2 SVGIG (reference sequence). Trimming shortened V by 5 bases and J by 6 bases, and 11 bases separated the two germline ends.

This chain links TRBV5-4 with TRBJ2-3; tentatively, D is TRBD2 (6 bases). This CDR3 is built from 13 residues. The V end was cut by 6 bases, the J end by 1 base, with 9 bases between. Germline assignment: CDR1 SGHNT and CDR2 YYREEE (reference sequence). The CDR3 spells CASTPGGTDTQYF. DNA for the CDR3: TGTGCCAGCACCCCGGGGGGCACAGATACGCAGTATTTT. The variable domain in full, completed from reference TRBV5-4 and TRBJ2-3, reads ETGVTQSPTHLIKTRGQQVTLRCSSQSGHNTVSWYQQALGQGPQFIFQYYREEENGRGNFPPRFSGLQFPNYSSELNVNALELDDSALYLCASTPGGTDTQYFGPGTRLTVL.

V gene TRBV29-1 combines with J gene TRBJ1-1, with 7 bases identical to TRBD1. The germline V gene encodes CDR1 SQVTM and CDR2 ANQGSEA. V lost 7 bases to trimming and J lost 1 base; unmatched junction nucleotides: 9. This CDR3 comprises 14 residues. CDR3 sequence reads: CSAEQGPPNTEAFF. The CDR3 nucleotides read TGCAGCGCCGAACAGGGGCCCCCGAACACTGAAGCTTTCTTT. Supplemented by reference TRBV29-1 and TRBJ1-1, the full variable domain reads SAVISQKPSRDICQRGTSLTIQCQVDSQVTMMFWYRQQPGQSLTLIATANQGSEATYESGFVIDKFPISRPNLTFSTLTVSNMSPEDSSIYLCSAEQGPPNTEAFFGQGTRLTVV.

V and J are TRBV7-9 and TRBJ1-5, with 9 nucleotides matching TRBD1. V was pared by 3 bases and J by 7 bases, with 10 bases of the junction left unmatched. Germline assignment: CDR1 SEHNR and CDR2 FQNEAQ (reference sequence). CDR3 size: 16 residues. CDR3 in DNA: TGTGCCAGCAGCTTTTTCGGGACAGGGCGGATGCAGCCCCAGCATTTT. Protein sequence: CASSFFGTGRMQPQHF. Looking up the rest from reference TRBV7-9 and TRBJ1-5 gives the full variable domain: DTGVSQNPRHKITKRGQNVTFRCDPISEHNRLYWYRQTLGQGPEFLTYFQNEAQLEKSRLLSDRFSAERPKGSFSTLEIQRTEQGDSAMYLCASSFFGTGRMQPQHFGDGTRLSIL.

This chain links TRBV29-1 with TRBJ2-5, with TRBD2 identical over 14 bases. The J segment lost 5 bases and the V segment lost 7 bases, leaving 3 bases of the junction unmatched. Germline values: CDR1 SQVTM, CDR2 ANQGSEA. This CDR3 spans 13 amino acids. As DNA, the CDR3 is TGCAGCGCTTGGACTAGCGGGAGGGAGACCCAGTACTTC. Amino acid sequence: CSAWTSGRETQYF.

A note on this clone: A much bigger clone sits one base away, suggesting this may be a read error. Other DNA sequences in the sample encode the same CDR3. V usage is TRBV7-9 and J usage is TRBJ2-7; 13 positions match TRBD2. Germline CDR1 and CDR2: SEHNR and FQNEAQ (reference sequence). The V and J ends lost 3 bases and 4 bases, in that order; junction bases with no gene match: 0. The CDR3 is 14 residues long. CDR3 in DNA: TGTGCCAGCAGCTTGACTAGCGGGAGGTACGAGCAGTACTTC. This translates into CASSLTSGRYEQYF.

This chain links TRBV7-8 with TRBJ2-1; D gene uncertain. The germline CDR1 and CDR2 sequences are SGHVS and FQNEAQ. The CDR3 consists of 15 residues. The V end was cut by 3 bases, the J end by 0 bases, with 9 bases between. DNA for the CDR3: TGTGCCAGCAGCTTGAGGTTTAGCTCCTACAATGAGCAGTTCTTC. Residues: CASSLRFSSYNEQFF. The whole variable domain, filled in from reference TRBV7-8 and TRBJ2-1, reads GAGVSQSPRYKVAKRGQDVALRCDPISGHVSLFWYQQALGQGPEFLTYFQNEAQLDKSGLPSDRFFAERPEGSVSTLKIQRTQQEDSAVYLCASSLRFSSYNEQFFGPGTRLTVL.